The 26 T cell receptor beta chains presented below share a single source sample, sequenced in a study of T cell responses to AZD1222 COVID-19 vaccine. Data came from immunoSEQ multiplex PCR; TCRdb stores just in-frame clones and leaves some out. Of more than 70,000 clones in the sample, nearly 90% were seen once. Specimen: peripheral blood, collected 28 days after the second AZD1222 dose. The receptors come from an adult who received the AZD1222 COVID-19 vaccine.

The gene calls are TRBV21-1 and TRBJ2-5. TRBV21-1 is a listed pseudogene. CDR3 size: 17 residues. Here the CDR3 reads CASSKSTRQTSQETQYF. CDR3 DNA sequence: TGTGCCAGCAGCAAAAGTACTAGACAGACTTCACAAGAGACCCAGTACTTC.

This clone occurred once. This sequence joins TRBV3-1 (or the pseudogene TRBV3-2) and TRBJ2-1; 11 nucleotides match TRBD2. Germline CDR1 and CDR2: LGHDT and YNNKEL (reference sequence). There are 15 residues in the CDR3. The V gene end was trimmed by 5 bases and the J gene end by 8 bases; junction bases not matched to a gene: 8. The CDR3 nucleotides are TGTGCCAGCAGCTTACTAGCGGGAGCTAGGGATGAGCAGTTCTTC. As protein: CASSLLAGARDEQFF.

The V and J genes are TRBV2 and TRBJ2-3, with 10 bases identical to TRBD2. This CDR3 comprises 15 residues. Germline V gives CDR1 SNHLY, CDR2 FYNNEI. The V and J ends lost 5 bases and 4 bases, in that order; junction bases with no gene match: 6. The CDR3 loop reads CASSTSGALADTQYF. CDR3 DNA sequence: TGTGCCAGCAGTACTAGCGGGGCATTGGCAGATACGCAGTATTTT.

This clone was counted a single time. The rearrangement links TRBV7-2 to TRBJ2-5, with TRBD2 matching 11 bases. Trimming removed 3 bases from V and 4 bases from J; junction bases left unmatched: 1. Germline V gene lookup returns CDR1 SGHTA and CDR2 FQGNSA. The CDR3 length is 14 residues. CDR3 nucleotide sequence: TGTGCCAGCAGCTTTAGCGGGAGGGGAGAGACCCAGTACTTC. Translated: CASSFSGRGETQYF.

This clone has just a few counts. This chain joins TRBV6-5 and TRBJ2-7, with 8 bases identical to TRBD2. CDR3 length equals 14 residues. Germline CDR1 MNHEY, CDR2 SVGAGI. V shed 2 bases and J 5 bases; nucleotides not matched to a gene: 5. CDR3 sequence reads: CASSYEREMHEQYF. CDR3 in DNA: TGTGCCAGCAGTTACGAGCGGGAGATGCACGAGCAGTACTTC.

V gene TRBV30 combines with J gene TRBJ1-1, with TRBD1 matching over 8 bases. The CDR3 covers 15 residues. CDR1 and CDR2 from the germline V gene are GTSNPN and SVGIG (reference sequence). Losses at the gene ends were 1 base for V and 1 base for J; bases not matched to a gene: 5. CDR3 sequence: CAWSDPGTGNTEAFF. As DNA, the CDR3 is TGTGCCTGGAGTGACCCCGGGACAGGGAACACTGAAGCTTTCTTT. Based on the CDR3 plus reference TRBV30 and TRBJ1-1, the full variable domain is SQTIHQWPATLVQPVGSPLSLECTVEGTSNPNLYWYRQAAGRGLQLLFYSVGIGQISSEVPQNLSASRPQDRQFILSSKKLLLSDSGFYLCAWSDPGTGNTEAFFGQGTRLTVV.

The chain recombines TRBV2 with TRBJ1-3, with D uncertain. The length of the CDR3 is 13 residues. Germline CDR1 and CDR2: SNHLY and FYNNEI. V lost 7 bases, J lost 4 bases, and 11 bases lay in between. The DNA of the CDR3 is TGTGCCAGCACCGGTCTTAGCGGAAACACCATATATTTT. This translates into CASTGLSGNTIYF.

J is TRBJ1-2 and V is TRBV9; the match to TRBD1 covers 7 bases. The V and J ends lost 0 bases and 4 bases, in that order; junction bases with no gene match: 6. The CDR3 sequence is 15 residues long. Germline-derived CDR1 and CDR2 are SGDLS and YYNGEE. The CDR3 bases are TGTGCCAGCAGCGTAGGGGTAGGGGGCCCCTATGGCTACACCTTC. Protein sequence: CASSVGVGGPYGYTF.

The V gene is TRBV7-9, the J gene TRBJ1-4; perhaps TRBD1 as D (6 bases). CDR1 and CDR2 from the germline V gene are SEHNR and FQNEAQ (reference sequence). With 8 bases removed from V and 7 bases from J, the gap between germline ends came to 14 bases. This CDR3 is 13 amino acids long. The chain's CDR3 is CASRRGLSEKLFF. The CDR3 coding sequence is TGTGCCAGCCGCAGGGGTTTGAGTGAAAAACTGTTTTTT.

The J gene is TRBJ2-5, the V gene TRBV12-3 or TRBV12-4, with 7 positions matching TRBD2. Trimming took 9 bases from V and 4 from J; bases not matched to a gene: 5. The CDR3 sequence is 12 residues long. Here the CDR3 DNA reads TGTGCCAGTGCGGGAGCCGGAGAGACCCAGTACTTC. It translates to CASAGAGETQYF.

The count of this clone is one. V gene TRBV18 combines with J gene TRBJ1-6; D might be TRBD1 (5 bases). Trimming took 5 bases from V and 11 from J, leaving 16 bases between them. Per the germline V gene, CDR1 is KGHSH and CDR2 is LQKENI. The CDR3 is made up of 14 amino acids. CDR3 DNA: TGTGCCAGCTCAACAGGCATCGGGTACCCACCCCTCCACTTT. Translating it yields CASSTGIGYPPLHF.

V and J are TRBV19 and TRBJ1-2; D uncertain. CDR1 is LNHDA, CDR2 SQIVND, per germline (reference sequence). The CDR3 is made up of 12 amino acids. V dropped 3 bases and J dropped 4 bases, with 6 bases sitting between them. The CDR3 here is CASSIASYGYTF. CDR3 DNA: TGTGCCAGTAGTATTGCGAGCTATGGCTACACCTTC.

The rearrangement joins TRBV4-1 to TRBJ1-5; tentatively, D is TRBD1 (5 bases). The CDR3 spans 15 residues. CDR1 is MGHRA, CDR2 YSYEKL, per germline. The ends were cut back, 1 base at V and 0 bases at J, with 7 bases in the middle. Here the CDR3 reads CASSQGTNSNQPQHF. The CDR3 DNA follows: TGCGCCAGCAGCCAAGGGACAAATAGCAATCAGCCCCAGCATTTT.

CDR3 nucleotide sequence: TGTGCCAGCAGTTACTCGCGACAGGACTATGGCTACACCTTC. It specifies CASSYSRQDYGYTF. This chain joins TRBV6-5 and TRBJ1-2; TRBD1 is a possible D gene (6 bases). The CDR3 runs 14 residues. The germline CDR1 and CDR2 sequences are MNHEY and SVGAGI. V lost 0 bases and J lost 3, with 8 bases in between.

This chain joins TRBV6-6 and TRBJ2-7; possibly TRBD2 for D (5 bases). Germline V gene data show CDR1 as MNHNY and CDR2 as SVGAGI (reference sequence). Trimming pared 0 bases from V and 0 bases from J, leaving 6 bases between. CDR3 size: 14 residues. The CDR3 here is CASSYSEGSYEQYF. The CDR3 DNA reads TGTGCCAGCAGTTACTCAGAGGGCTCCTACGAGCAGTACTTC.

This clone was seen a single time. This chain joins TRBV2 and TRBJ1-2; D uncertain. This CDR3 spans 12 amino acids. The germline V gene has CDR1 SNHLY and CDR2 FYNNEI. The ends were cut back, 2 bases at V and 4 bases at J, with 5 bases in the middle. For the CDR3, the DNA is TGTGCCAGCAGTGAAAAAGGCTATGGCTACACCTTC. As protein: CASSEKGYGYTF. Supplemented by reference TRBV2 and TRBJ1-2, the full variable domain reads EPEVTQTPSHQVTQMGQEVILRCVPISNHLYFYWYRQILGQKVEFLVSFYNNEISEKSEIFDDQFSVERPDGSNFTLKIRSTKLEDSAMYFCASSEKGYGYTFGSGTRLTVV.

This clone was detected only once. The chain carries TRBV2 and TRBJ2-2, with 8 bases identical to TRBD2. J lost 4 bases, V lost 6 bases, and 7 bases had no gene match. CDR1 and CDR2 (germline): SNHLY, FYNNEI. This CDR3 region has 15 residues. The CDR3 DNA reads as TGTGCCAGCAGGGGCATAGCGGGGAGCACCGGGGAGCTGTTTTTT. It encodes CASRGIAGSTGELFF. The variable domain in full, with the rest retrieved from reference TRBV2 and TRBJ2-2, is EPEVTQTPSHQVTQMGQEVILRCVPISNHLYFYWYRQILGQKVEFLVSFYNNEISEKSEIFDDQFSVERPDGSNFTLKIRSTKLEDSAMYFCASRGIAGSTGELFFGEGSRLTVL.

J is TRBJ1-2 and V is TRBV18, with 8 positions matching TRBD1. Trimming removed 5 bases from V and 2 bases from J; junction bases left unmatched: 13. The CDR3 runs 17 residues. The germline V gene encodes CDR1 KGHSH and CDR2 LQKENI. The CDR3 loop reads CASSSTNPGQGNYGYTF. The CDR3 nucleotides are TGTGCCAGCTCATCAACAAACCCCGGACAGGGAAACTATGGCTACACCTTC.

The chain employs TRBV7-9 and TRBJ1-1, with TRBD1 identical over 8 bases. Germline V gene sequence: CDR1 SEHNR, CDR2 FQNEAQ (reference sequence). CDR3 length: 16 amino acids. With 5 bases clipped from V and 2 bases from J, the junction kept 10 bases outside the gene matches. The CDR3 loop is CASSPPPGQGNTEAFF. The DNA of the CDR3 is TGTGCCAGCAGCCCACCACCCGGACAGGGAAACACTGAAGCTTTCTTT.

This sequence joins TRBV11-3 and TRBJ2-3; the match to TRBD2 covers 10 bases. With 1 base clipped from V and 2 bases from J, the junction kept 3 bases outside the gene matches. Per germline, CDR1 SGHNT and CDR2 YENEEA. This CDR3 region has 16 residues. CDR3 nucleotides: TGTGCCAGCAGCTTAGGTAGCGGGGGGTTCACAGATACGCAGTATTTT. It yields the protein CASSLGSGGFTDTQYF.

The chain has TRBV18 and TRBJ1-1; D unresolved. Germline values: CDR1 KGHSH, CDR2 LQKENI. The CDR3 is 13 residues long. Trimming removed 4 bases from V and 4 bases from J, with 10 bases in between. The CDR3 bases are TGTGCCAGCTCACGGGAGGGTATCACTGAAGCTTTCTTT. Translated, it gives CASSREGITEAFF.

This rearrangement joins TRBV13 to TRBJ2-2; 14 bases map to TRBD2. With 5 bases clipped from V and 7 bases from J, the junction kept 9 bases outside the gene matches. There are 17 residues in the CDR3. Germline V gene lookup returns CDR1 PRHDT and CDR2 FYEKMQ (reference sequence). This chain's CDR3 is CASSPGTSGRVLGELFF. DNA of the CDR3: TGTGCCAGCAGCCCCGGGACTAGCGGGAGAGTTCTCGGGGAGCTGTTTTTT.

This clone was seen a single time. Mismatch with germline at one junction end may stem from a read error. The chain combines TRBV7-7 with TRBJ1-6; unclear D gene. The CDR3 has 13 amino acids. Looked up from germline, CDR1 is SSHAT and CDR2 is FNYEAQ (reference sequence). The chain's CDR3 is CASSLWEFTPLHF. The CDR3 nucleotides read TGTGCTAGCAGCTTATGGGAATTTACACCCCTCCACTTT.

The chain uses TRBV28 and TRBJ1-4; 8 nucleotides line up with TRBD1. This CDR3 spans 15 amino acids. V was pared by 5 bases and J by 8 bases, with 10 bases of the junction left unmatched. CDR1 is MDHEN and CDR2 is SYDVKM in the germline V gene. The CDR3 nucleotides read TGTGCCAGCAGTCCACAGGGGGGAGCAAGAGAAAAACTGTTTTTT. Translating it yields CASSPQGGAREKLFF. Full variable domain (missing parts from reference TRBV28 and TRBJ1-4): DVKVTQSSRYLVKRTGEKVFLECVQDMDHENMFWYRQDPGLGLRLIYFSYDVKMKEKGDIPEGYSVSREKKERFSLILESASTNQTSMYLCASSPQGGAREKLFFGSGTQLSVL.

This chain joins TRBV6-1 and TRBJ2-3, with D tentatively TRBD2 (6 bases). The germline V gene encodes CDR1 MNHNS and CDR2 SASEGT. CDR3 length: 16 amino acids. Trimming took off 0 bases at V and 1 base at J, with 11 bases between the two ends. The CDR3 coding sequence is TGTGCCAGCAGTGAAGCAAGGGACTTTCGCACAGATACGCAGTATTTT. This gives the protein CASSEARDFRTDTQYF.

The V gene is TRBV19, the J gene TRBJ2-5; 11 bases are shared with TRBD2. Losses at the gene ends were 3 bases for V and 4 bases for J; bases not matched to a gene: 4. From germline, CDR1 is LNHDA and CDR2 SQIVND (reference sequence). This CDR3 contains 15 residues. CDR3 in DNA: TGTGCCAGTAGTATGAAGGGACTAGCGGTAGAGACCCAGTACTTC. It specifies CASSMKGLAVETQYF.